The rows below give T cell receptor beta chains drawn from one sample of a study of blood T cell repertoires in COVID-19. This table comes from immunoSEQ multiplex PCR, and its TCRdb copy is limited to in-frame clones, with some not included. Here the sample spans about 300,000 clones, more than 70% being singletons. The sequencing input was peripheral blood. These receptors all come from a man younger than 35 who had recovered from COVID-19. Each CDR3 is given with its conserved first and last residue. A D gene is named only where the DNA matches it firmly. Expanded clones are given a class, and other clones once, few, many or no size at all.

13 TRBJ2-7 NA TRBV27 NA TGTGCCAGCAGTTATCGAGCCTCCTACGAGCAGTACTTC CASSYRASYEQYF
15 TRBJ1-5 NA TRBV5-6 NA TGTGCCAGCAGCTTGCTTTCAGGGGACAATCAGCCCCAGCATTTT CASSLLSGDNQPQHF
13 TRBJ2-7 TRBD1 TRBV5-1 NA TGCGCCAGCAACCGGGACAGCTCCTACGAGCAGTACTTC CASNRDSSYEQYF
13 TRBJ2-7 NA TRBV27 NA TGTGCCAGCAGTTTAGGGGCAGGGGCCGAGCAGTACTTC CASSLGAGAEQYF
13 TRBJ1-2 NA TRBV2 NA TGTGCCAGCAGCCAGGCCATGGGCTATGGCTACACCTTC CASSQAMGYGYTF
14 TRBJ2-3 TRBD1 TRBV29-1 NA TGCAGCGTAGCCACAGGGGGCGCGGGAGATACGCAGTATTTT CSVATGGAGDTQYF
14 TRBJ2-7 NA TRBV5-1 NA TGCGCCAGCAGCCCGGACAGCTTCTCCTACGAGCAGTACTTC CASSPDSFSYEQYF
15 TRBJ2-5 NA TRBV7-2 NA TGTGCCAGCAGCTTAGTTATCAGGGCGGCGGAGACCCAGTACTTC CASSLVIRAAETQYF
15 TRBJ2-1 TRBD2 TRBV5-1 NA TGCGCCAGCAGGAGAGCGGGAGAAAACTACAATGAGCAGTTCTTC CASRRAGENYNEQFF
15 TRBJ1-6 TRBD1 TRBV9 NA TGTGCCAGCACCGCCTCCGGGACAGGGGCTTCACCCCTCCACTTT CASTASGTGASPLHF
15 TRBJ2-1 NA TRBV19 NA TGTGCCAGTAGTATAAGCTGGAGCTCCTACAATGAGCAGTTCTTC CASSISWSSYNEQFF
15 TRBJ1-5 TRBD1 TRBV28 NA TGTGCCAGCAGTCCACTATCAGGGGGGAATCAGCCCCAGCATTTT CASSPLSGGNQPQHF
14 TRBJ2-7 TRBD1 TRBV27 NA TGTGCCAGCAAATGGGGAACAGGGGAGTACGAGCAGTACTTC CASKWGTGEYEQYF
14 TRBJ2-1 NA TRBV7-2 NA TGTGCCAGCAGCCGCGGATACTCCTACAATGAGCAGTTCTTC CASSRGYSYNEQFF
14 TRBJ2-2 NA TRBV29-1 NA TGCAGCGTTGAGTCCCGCGCGAACACCGGGGAGCTGTTTTTT CSVESRANTGELFF
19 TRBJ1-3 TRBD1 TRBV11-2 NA TGTGCCAGCAGCTTATCGGGACAGGGGGCTTCTCTCTCTGGAAACACCATATATTTT CASSLSGQGASLSGNTIYF
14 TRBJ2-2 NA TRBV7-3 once TGTGCCACCTACAGGGACCCGAACACCGGGGAGCTGTTTTTT CATYRDPNTGELFF
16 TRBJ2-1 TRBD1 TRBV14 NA TGTGCCAGCAGCCACCTCGGGACAGGGTCCTACAATGAGCAGTTCTTC CASSHLGTGSYNEQFF
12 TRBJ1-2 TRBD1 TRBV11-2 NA TGTGCCTCTGCACAGGGGAACTATGGCTACACCTTC CASAQGNYGYTF
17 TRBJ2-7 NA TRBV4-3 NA TGCGCCAGCAGCCAAGAGGGCTCAGGGGCAGGGATCTACGAGCAGTACTTC CASSQEGSGAGIYEQYF
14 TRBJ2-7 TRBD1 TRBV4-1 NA TGCGCCAGCAGCCTCGAGGCCCCAGGGGGCGAGCAGTACTTC CASSLEAPGGEQYF
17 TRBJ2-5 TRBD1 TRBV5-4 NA TGTGCCAGCAGCCCCGGGGGACAGGGGGCGGTTGGAGAGACCCAGTACTTC CASSPGGQGAVGETQYF
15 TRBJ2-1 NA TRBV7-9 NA TGTGCCAGCAGCTTAGGTAGCCCCCGAGGGAATGAGCAGTTCTTC CASSLGSPRGNEQFF
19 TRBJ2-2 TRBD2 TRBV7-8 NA TGTGCCAGCAGCTTAGGAGGGACTAGCGGACACGCGAACACCGGGGAGCTGTTTTTT CASSLGGTSGHANTGELFF
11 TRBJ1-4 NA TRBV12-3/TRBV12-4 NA TGTGCCAGCGGGGGGTTCGCAAAACTGTTTTTT CASGGFAKLFF
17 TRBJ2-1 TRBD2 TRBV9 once TGTGCCAGCAGCGTAGCTGATGCGGGAGGCACATACAATGAGCAGTTCTTC CASSVADAGGTYNEQFF
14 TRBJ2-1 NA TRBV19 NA TGTGCCACCGCGATAGCGGCTCCCTACAATGAGCAGTTCTTC CATAIAAPYNEQFF
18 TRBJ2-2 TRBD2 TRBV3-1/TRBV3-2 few TGTGCCAGCAGCAAATTACTAGCGGGAGGGACTAACACCGGGGAGCTGTTTTTT CASSKLLAGGTNTGELFF
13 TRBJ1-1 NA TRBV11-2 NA TGTGCCAGCAGACGAACAGGGAACACTGAAGCTTTCTTT CASRRTGNTEAFF
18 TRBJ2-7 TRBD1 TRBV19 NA TGTGCCAGTAACCTACCACAACAGGGGGCGGTGCTAACCCACGAGCAGTACTTC CASNLPQQGAVLTHEQYF
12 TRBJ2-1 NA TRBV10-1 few TGCGCCCCCCGATGGGGAGACAATGAGCAGTTCTTC CAPRWGDNEQFF
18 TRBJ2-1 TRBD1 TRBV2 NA TGTGCCAGCAGTGAGGGGGCAGGGGGCAGTTGGTCCTACAATGAGCAGTTCTTC CASSEGAGGSWSYNEQFF
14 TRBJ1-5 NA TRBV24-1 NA TGTGCCACCAGTGATTGGACGGGAAATCAGCCCCAGCATTTT CATSDWTGNQPQHF
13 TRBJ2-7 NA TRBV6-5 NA TGTGCCAGCCGTCGCGAGGCTAACTACGAGCAGTACTTC CASRREANYEQYF
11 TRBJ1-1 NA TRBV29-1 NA TGCAGCGTTGGTTACGGGACTGAAGCTTTCTTT CSVGYGTEAFF
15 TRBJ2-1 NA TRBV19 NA TGTGCCAGTAGTTCGGCTAGGGGTTGGGACAATGAGCAGTTCTTC CASSSARGWDNEQFF
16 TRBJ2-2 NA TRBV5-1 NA TGCGCCAGCAGCTTGGCCGGGGGGCGCCACACCGGGGAGCTGTTTTTT CASSLAGGRHTGELFF
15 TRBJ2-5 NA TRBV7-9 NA TGTGCCAGCATCCTAGAGGGGGGGTCCCAAGAGACCCAGTACTTC CASILEGGSQETQYF
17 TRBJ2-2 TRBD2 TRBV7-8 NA TGTGCCAGCAGCTCAGATCCGGGACTAGTGAGGGCCGGGGAGCTGTTTTTT CASSSDPGLVRAGELFF
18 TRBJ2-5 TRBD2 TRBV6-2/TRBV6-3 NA TGTGCCAGCAGTTATTGGCTAGCGGGGAGGCCGGACCAAGAGACCCAGTACTTC CASSYWLAGRPDQETQYF
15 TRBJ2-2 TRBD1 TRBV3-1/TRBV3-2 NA TGTGCCAGCAGCCTCGGGACAGGGAACACCGGGGAGCTGTTTTTT CASSLGTGNTGELFF
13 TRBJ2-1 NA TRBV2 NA TGTGCCAGCAAAATAGGGATGGGGGGTGAGCAGTTCTTC CASKIGMGGEQFF
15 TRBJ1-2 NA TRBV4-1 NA TGCGCCAGCAGCCAAGTTCGGGAGGTTGGCTATGGCTACACCTTC CASSQVREVGYGYTF
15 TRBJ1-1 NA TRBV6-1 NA TGTGCCAGCAGTGATAGGACAGTTTGGAACACTGAAGCTTTCTTT CASSDRTVWNTEAFF
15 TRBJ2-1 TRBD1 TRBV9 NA TGTGCCAGCAGTGACCGGGACAGGGGGCCCAATGAGCAGTTCTTC CASSDRDRGPNEQFF
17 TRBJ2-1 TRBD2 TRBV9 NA TGTGCCAGCAGCGTAGGAGGACCGCGGCGGGAGTACAATGAGCAGTTCTTC CASSVGGPRREYNEQFF
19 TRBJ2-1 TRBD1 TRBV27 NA TGTGCCAGCAGACCCCCCGGGACAGGGAGTGCGGCTAAACAATTAGAGCAGTTCTTC CASRPPGTGSAAKQLEQFF
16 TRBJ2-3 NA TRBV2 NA TGTGCCAGCAGTGAGGGTTTAGCGGAATTCACAGATACGCAGTATTTT CASSEGLAEFTDTQYF
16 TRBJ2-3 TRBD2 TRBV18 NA TGTGCCAGCTCACCACCGATCGGGGGGGCAAAAGATACGCAGTATTTT CASSPPIGGAKDTQYF
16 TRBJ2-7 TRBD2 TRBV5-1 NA TGCGCCAGCAGCCCCCCCCTAGCGGGAGAGGTCGACGAGCAGTACTTC CASSPPLAGEVDEQYF
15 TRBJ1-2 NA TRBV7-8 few TGTGCCAGCAGCCCACCCCCTAGGGGGAAGGGTGGCTACACCTTC CASSPPPRGKGGYTF
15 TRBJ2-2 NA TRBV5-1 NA TGCGCCAGCAGCCCCTACTCGGGGAACACCGGGGAGCTGTTTTTT CASSPYSGNTGELFF
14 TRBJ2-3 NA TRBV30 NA TGTGCCTGGATGCTGGAGCCGGGCACAGATACGCAGTATTTT CAWMLEPGTDTQYF
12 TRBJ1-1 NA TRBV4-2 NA TGTGCCAGCAGCCAATCCCGGGGGGAGGCTTTCTTT CASSQSRGEAFF
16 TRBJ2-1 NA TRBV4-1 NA TGCGCCAGCAGCCAGGACTGGCGGGCCGCCTACAATGAGCAGTTCTTC CASSQDWRAAYNEQFF
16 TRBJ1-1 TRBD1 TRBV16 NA TGTGCCAGCAGCCAAGGCAGGGGGCATCTGTTCACTGAAGCTTTCTTT CASSQGRGHLFTEAFF
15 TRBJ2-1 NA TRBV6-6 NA TGTGCCAGCAGTTCGGACTCGTACCCCTTCAATGAGCAGTTCTTC CASSSDSYPFNEQFF
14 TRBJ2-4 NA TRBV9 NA TGTGCCAGCAGCGTAGACTCGGCCAAAAACATTCAGTACTTC CASSVDSAKNIQYF
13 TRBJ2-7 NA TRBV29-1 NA TGCAGCGTCGAAAGCGGACAGTTCTTGGGGCAGTACTTC CSVESGQFLGQYF
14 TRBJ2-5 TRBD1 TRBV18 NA TGTGCCAGCTCACCCACAGGGGAACAAGAGACCCAGTACTTC CASSPTGEQETQYF